A single sample gave rise to the 30 T cell receptor beta chains below, sequenced in a study of technical replicates of blood from several donors. Using immunoSEQ multiplex PCR, the repertoire was profiled, and TCRdb retains in-frame clones only, with some absent. This sample carries over 65,000 clones, around 97% of them seen once, and the ten largest clones take roughly 0.21%. Material for sequencing was T cells isolated from PBMCs. The receptors stem from a human donor in good health.

The chain combines TRBV6-6 with TRBJ2-6, with unresolved D. The germline V gene has CDR1 MNHNY and CDR2 SVGAGI (reference sequence). Trimming removed 9 bases from V and 4 bases from J, with 13 bases in between. This CDR3 comprises 14 residues. Here the CDR3 reads CASLYEAGANVLTF. The CDR3, as DNA: TGTGCCAGTTTGTATGAGGCGGGGGCCAACGTCCTGACTTTC.

This clone was seen just once. J is TRBJ1-1 and V is TRBV5-1, with D tentatively TRBD1 (6 bases). The V end lost 3 bases, the J end lost 3 bases, and 24 bases lay between the germline ends. CDR1 and CDR2 (germline): SGHRS, YFSETQ. The length of the CDR3 is 18 residues. The CDR3 spells CASSSPGGQGYRDTEAFF. In DNA, the CDR3 is TGCGCCAGCAGCTCGCCCGGGGGGCAGGGGTATCGCGACACTGAAGCTTTCTTT.

J is TRBJ2-3 and V is TRBV7-9; possible D gene TRBD2, 5 bases. Trimming removed 5 bases at V and 3 bases at J, with 12 bases between. The germline CDR1 and CDR2 sequences are SEHNR and FQNEAQ (reference sequence). This CDR3 comprises 14 residues. The DNA for the CDR3 is TGTGCCAGCAGCCCCCGGACGGGGACAGATACGCAGTATTTT. It yields the protein CASSPRTGTDTQYF.

V and J are TRBV29-1 and TRBJ2-1; TRBD1 matches 10 bases. The CDR3 loop spans 17 amino acids. V shed 1 base, J shed 6 bases, and the junction held 12 bases outside the gene matches. Germline-derived CDR1 and CDR2 are SQVTM and ANQGSEA. The CDR3 loop reads CSVEGDRGQRGLNEQFF. The DNA of the CDR3 is TGCAGCGTTGAAGGGGACAGGGGACAACGGGGTCTCAATGAGCAGTTCTTC.

The V call is TRBV7-6, the J call TRBJ1-5; D might be TRBD1 (5 bases). CDR1 SGHVS and CDR2 FNYEAQ come from the germline V gene. The CDR3 has 16 residues. V was cut by 3 bases and J by 6 bases, with 18 bases left in between. Here the CDR3 DNA reads TGTGCCAGCAGCTTTGGGGAGGGGCGTGATGGTCAGCCCCAGCATTTT. It yields the protein CASSFGEGRDGQPQHF.

J is TRBJ1-4 and V is TRBV27; D not certain. Trimming left V 7 bases short and J 0 bases short, with 12 bases between. The length of the CDR3 is 15 residues. Germline V gives CDR1 MNHEY, CDR2 SMNVEV (reference sequence). CDR3 loop: CASMRGTATNEKLFF. As DNA, the CDR3 is TGTGCCAGCATGAGAGGAACTGCAACTAATGAAAAACTGTTTTTT.

The CDR3 DNA reads as TGTGCCAGCAGTGAATGGGGCAGCGAGCAGTACTTC. This encodes CASSEWGSEQYF. The V gene is TRBV25-1, the J gene TRBJ2-7, with TRBD1 as a possible D gene (5 bases). Trimming took 1 base from V and 6 from J, leaving 7 bases between them. Looked up from germline, CDR1 is MGHDK and CDR2 is SYGVNS. The CDR3 contains 12 residues.

V is TRBV2 and J is TRBJ2-2; D gene unclear. Trimming stripped 5 bases from V and 4 bases from J, with 2 bases between. The germline V gene has CDR1 SNHLY and CDR2 FYNNEI. The CDR3 is made up of 11 amino acids. The CDR3 loop is CASSLTGELFF. CDR3 DNA sequence: TGTGCCAGCAGTCTCACCGGGGAGCTGTTTTTT.

CDR3 residues: CASSLAEDWQQETQYF. The DNA for the CDR3 is TGCGCCAGCAGCTTGGCCGAGGACTGGCAACAAGAGACCCAGTACTTC. The chain couples TRBV5-1 to TRBJ2-5; the D gene is possibly TRBD2 (5 bases). Trimming left V 0 bases short and J 2 bases short, with 14 bases between. CDR3 size: 16 residues. Germline loops: CDR1 SGHRS, CDR2 YFSETQ.

The chain recombines TRBV4-1 with TRBJ2-2; maybe TRBD1 (5 bases). From germline, CDR1 is MGHRA and CDR2 YSYEKL. V lost 4 bases and J 6 bases, leaving 6 bases between the germline ends. CDR3 length: 12 amino acids. CDR3 protein: CASSPRAGELFF. CDR3 nucleotides: TGCGCCAGCAGCCCCAGGGCCGGGGAGCTGTTTTTT.

The chain uses TRBV5-1 and TRBJ1-2; TRBD1 matches at 8 bases. Unmatched junction bases numbered 10, after V lost 7 bases and J lost 8 bases. The CDR3 has 13 residues. Germline CDR1 reads SGHRS; CDR2 reads YFSETQ. The CDR3 sequence is CASGPGPGGGYTF. DNA for the CDR3: TGCGCCAGCGGGCCGGGCCCAGGGGGCGGCTACACCTTC. The whole variable domain, remainder taken from reference TRBV5-1 and TRBJ1-2, is KAGVTQTPRYLIKTRGQQVTLSCSPISGHRSVSWYQQTPGQGLQFLFEYFSETQRNKGNFPGRFSGRQFSNSRSEMNVSTLELGDSALYLCASGPGPGGGYTFGSGTRLTVV.

V is TRBV4-1 and J is TRBJ2-7; 11 bases line up with TRBD2. Germline V gene data show CDR1 as MGHRA and CDR2 as YSYEKL. The CDR3 loop spans 16 amino acids. Trimming took 4 bases from V and 3 from J; bases not matched to a gene: 8. The CDR3 DNA is TGCGCCAGCAGCCTGAGCGGGACTAGCGGATTCTACGAGCAGTACTTC. It codes for CASSLSGTSGFYEQYF.

This chain links TRBV4-2 with TRBJ1-5; TRBD1 is a possible D gene (6 bases). Germline CDR1 LGHNA, CDR2 YNFKEQ. This CDR3 comprises 16 residues. Trimming pared 0 bases from V and 1 base from J, leaving 10 bases between. CDR3 protein: CASSQDPGQSNQPQHF. The DNA of the CDR3 is TGTGCCAGCAGCCAAGACCCGGGACAAAGCAATCAGCCCCAGCATTTT.

V is TRBV19 and J is TRBJ2-3, with 12 bases fitting TRBD2. Germline trimming cut 0 bases from V and 2 bases from J; bases unmatched to any gene: 6. The CDR3 has 18 amino acids. Germline CDR1 is LNHDA and CDR2 is SQIVND (reference sequence). CDR3 in DNA: TGTGCCAGTAGTATAGATAAAACTAGCGGGAGGTTCACAGATACGCAGTATTTT. Encoded protein: CASSIDKTSGRFTDTQYF. The full variable domain, rest sourced from reference TRBV19 and TRBJ2-3, is DGGITQSPKYLFRKEGQNVTLSCEQNLNHDAMYWYRQDPGQGLRLIYYSQIVNDFQKGDIAEGYSVSREKKESFPLTVTSAQKNPTAFYLCASSIDKTSGRFTDTQYFGPGTRLTVL.

The CDR3 reads CAMQKTGKFEKLFF. The DNA for the CDR3 is TGTGCCATGCAAAAGACAGGCAAGTTCGAAAAACTGTTTTTT. This rearrangement joins TRBV6-1 to TRBJ1-4; D is possibly TRBD1 (6 bases). This CDR3 comprises 14 residues. From germline, CDR1 is MNHNS and CDR2 SASEGT. V shed 10 bases and J shed 8 bases, with 20 bases lying between them.

This sequence joins TRBV30 and TRBJ1-1; D might be TRBD1 (5 bases). V lost 0 bases to trimming and J lost 2 bases, with 25 bases between them. The CDR3 spans 19 residues. CDR1 GTSNPN and CDR2 SVGIG come from the germline V gene (reference sequence). CDR3: CAWSVGVPGGKGSNTEAFF. CDR3 sequence (DNA): TGTGCCTGGAGTGTTGGGGTCCCCGGCGGAAAGGGGTCCAACACTGAAGCTTTCTTT.

The CDR3 DNA sequence: TGTGCCAGCAGCTTCACCACAGAGATCTATGGCTACACCTTC. Translating gives CASSFTTEIYGYTF. The J gene is TRBJ1-2, the V gene TRBV7-2, with D unclear. Per germline, CDR1 SGHTA and CDR2 FQGNSA. This CDR3 region has 14 residues. With 3 bases removed from V and 4 bases from J, the gap between germline ends came to 12 bases.

The chain employs TRBV5-1 and TRBJ2-5; 10 bases map to TRBD2. Germline V gives CDR1 SGHRS, CDR2 YFSETQ. The CDR3 consists of 15 residues. Germline trimming cut 5 bases from V and 3 bases from J; bases unmatched to any gene: 7. CDR3 protein: CASRQEAGGKETQYF. DNA for the CDR3: TGCGCCAGCAGGCAGGAAGCGGGAGGGAAAGAGACCCAGTACTTC.

The CDR3 sequence: CAWTHGQGGEKLFF. CDR3 nucleotide sequence: TGTGCCTGGACTCACGGACAGGGCGGTGAAAAACTGTTTTTT. The rearrangement links TRBV30 to TRBJ1-4; TRBD1 agrees at 8 bases. V shed 4 bases and J 7 bases; nucleotides not matched to a gene: 8. CDR1 and CDR2 (germline): GTSNPN, SVGIG (reference sequence). The CDR3 spans 14 residues.

V gene TRBV6-6 combines with J gene TRBJ1-2, with a possible D match to TRBD1 (5 bases). The germline gives CDR1 MNHNY, CDR2 SVGAGI (reference sequence). The V gene lost 7 bases and the J gene lost 4 bases, with 10 bases spanning the gap. This CDR3 spans 12 amino acids. The DNA of the CDR3 is TGTGCCAGCACTGACAGCCCCTATGGCTACACCTTC. This sequence encodes CASTDSPYGYTF.

Comments on this clone: The junction shows a germline mismatch at one end, possibly a read error. The V and J genes are TRBV7-7 and TRBJ1-3; D gene uncertain. This CDR3 is built from 13 residues. Germline lookup yields CDR1 SSHAT and CDR2 FNYEAQ (reference sequence). The CDR3 region is CASSLAVGNTIYF. In DNA, the CDR3 is TGTGCTAGCAGCCTGGCAGTCGGAAACACCATATATTTT.

This chain uses TRBV21-1 with TRBJ1-5. TRBV21-1 is a recognized pseudogene. The CDR3 extends over 14 amino acids. CDR3 region: CASSAPGGNQPQHF. CDR3 coding DNA: TGTGCCAGCAGCGCCCCGGGCGGGAACCAGCCCCAGCATTTT.

The chain is built from TRBV5-1 and TRBJ2-1; 15 bases are a match to TRBD2. CDR1 is SGHRS, CDR2 YFSETQ, per germline. The trim removed 1 base at V and 5 bases at J, leaving 4 bases unmatched. The length of the CDR3 is 17 residues. The CDR3 sequence: CASSLTGTSGGNNEQFF. In nucleotides, the CDR3 is TGCGCCAGCAGCTTGACTGGGACTAGCGGGGGGAACAATGAGCAGTTCTTC. The entire variable domain, with the rest obtained from reference TRBV5-1 and TRBJ2-1, is as follows: KAGVTQTPRYLIKTRGQQVTLSCSPISGHRSVSWYQQTPGQGLQFLFEYFSETQRNKGNFPGRFSGRQFSNSRSEMNVSTLELGDSALYLCASSLTGTSGGNNEQFFGPGTRLTVL.

The chain links TRBV29-1 to TRBJ1-1, with D possibly matching TRBD1 (5 bases). Germline lookup yields CDR1 SQVTM and CDR2 ANQGSEA. With 5 bases removed from V and 1 base from J, the gap between germline ends came to 23 bases. This CDR3 comprises 17 residues. This CDR3 is CSVNNLGGFKKNTEAFF. The DNA for the CDR3 is TGCAGCGTTAATAATCTGGGGGGGTTTAAGAAGAACACTGAAGCTTTCTTT.

V gene TRBV10-3 combines with J gene TRBJ1-1; D might be TRBD1 (6 bases). CDR3 length: 14 residues. Trimming cost V 5 bases and J 1 base, with 11 bases left between them. Germline V lookup: CDR1 ENHRY, CDR2 SYGVKD. The CDR3 coding sequence is TGTGCCATCAGTTGGGACAAAAAGAACACTGAAGCTTTCTTT. The encoded protein is CAISWDKKNTEAFF.

V gene TRBV19 combines with J gene TRBJ1-3; no reliable D call. This CDR3 is built from 15 residues. With 2 bases removed from V and 0 bases from J, the gap between germline ends came to 8 bases. Germline values: CDR1 LNHDA, CDR2 SQIVND (reference sequence). CDR3 amino acids: CASSIYGSSGNTIYF. Here the CDR3 DNA reads TGTGCCAGTAGTATATATGGCAGCTCTGGAAACACCATATATTTT. The full variable domain, rest sourced from reference TRBV19 and TRBJ1-3, is DGGITQSPKYLFRKEGQNVTLSCEQNLNHDAMYWYRQDPGQGLRLIYYSQIVNDFQKGDIAEGYSVSREKKESFPLTVTSAQKNPTAFYLCASSIYGSSGNTIYFGEGSWLTVV.

The V gene is TRBV6-5, the J gene TRBJ1-1; possible D gene TRBD1, 5 bases. V dropped 0 bases and J dropped 3 bases, with 11 bases sitting between them. The CDR3 covers 15 residues. CDR1 is MNHEY, CDR2 SVGAGI, per germline. This CDR3 reads CASSYSYSGYTEAFF. Written as DNA, the CDR3 is TGTGCCAGCAGTTACTCTTATTCAGGGTACACTGAAGCTTTCTTT.

This clone was counted a single time. Here the CDR3 reads CASSGFLGRELYEQYF. The CDR3, as DNA: TGTGCCAGCAGTGGATTCTTAGGGCGGGAGCTTTACGAGCAGTACTTC. The chain couples TRBV2 to TRBJ2-7, with 7 bases fitting TRBD2. Germline CDR1 SNHLY, CDR2 FYNNEI. The CDR3 extends over 16 amino acids. V lost 4 bases to trimming and J lost 4 bases; unmatched junction nucleotides: 13.

This chain links TRBV10-2 with TRBJ1-4; the match to TRBD1 covers 7 bases. The CDR3 runs to 16 residues. Germline CDR1 is WSHSY and CDR2 is SAAADI. Germline trimming cut 6 bases from V and 4 bases from J; bases unmatched to any gene: 11. CDR3: CASRDKLQGLNEKLFF. The CDR3 bases are TGCGCCAGCAGGGATAAATTACAGGGGCTTAATGAAAAACTGTTTTTT.

The chain links TRBV2 to TRBJ1-2, with D possibly TRBD1 on 5 matching bases. Trimming cost V 5 bases and J 2 bases, with 12 bases left between them. In germline, CDR1 is SNHLY, CDR2 FYNNEI. The length of the CDR3 is 14 residues. CDR3 sequence (DNA): TGTGCCAGCAGTTGGGGAGGGGAGAACTATGGCTACACCTTC. Its translation is CASSWGGENYGYTF.